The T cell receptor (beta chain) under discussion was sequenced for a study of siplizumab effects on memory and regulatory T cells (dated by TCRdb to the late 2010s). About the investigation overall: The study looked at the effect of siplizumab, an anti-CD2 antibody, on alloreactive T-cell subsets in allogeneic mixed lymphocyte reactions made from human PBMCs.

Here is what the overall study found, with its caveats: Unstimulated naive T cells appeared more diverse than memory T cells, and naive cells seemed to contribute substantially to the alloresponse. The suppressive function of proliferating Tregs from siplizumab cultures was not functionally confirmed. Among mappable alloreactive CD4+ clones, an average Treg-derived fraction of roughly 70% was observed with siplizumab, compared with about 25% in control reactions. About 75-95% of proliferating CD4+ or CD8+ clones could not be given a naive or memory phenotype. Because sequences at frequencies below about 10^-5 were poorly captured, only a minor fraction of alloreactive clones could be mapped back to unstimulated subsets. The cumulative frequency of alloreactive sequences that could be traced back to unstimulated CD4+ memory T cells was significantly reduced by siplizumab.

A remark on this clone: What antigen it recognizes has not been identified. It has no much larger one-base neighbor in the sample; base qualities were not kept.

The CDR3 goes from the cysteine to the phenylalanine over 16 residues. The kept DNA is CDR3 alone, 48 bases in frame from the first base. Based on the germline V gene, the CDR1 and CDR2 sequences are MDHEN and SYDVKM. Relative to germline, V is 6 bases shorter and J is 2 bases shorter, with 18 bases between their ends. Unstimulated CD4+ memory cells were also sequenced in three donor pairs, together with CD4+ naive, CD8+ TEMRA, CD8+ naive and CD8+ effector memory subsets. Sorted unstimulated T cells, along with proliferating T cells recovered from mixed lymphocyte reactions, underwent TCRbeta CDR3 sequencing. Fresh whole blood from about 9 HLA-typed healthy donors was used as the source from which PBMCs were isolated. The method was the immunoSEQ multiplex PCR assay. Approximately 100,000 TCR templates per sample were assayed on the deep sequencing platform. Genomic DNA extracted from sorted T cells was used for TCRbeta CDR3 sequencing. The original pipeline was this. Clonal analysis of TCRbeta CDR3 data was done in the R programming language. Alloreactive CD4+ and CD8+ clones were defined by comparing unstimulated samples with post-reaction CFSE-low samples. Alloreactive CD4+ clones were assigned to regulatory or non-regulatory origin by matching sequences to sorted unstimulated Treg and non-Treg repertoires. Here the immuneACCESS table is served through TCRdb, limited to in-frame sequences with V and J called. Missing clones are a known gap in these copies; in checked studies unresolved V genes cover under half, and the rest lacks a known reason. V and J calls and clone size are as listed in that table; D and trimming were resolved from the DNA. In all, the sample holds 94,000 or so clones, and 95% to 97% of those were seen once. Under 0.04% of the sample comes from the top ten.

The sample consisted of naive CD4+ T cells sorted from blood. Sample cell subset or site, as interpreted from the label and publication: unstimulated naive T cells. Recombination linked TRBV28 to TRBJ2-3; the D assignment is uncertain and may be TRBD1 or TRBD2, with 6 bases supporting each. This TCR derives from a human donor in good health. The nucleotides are TGTGCCAGCAGCCCCCCTTGGGGGGCACACACAGATACGCAGTATTTT. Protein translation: CASSPPWGAHTDTQYF.